This T cell receptor beta chain was documented in a study of blood T cell repertoires in COVID-19 (dated by TCRdb to the early 2020s). Some background on the complete study: Samples covering the acute and convalescent phases of COVID-19 were provided by collaborators in the United States, Italy and Spain. The sample metadata nearly always contained a de-identified subject ID, COVID-19 status, age in years and sex. HLA class I and class II types, where available, came from metadata supplied by the sample provider rather than from assay-based typing. The repertoires were released in a freely available public database intended as a resource for research on the immune response to SARS-CoV-2. The material from the prospective study consisted of cDNA or gDNA derived from T cells, B-cell-depleted T cells, or PBMCs. The samples were drawn from two sources: the first 160 participants of the ongoing ImmuneRACE study, and fewer than 1,500 subjects contributed by 6 global collaborators. Subjects who had been exposed to COVID-19, were actively infected with it, or had recovered from it provided the deeply sampled blood TCRbeta repertoires that made up the dataset. Findings and caveats that apply to the study as a whole: The quantity of clinical and demographic metadata differed by source and by participant and was supplied without curation.

Turning to this clone: Its specific antigen is unknown. No clone much larger than this one lies a single base away; base qualities are absent.

One collaborating source in Seattle enrolled patients while the patients were actively infected and followed the patients over time throughout the course of disease. Collaborating institutions collected whole blood in K2EDTA tubes following their own protocols. Collaborator samples were shipped for TCRbeta analysis as frozen whole blood, isolated PBMCs, or DNA extracted from either sample type. CDR1 is given as MNHEY and CDR2 as SVGAGI, both from the germline V gene. V is shortened by 2 bases, J by 3 bases, and the region joining them spans 7 bases. Its CDR3 holds 13 amino acids, cysteine through phenylalanine. This entry keeps only the CDR3 DNA: 39 bases, framed from base 1. TCRbeta CDR3 regions were amplified from genomic DNA by means of the immunoSEQ Assay, a bias-controlled multiplex PCR. The authors' analysis ran thus. The number of nucleated cells in each sample was estimated by amplification of reference gene primers within the assay. To quantify the absolute abundance of each unique TCRbeta CDR3 rearrangement, sequence reads were collapsed and filtered. For each sample, productive Simpson clonality was calculated by taking the square root of Simpson's diversity index across productive rearrangements. What TCRdb holds here is the immuneACCESS table cut down to in-frame rearrangements. Part of the clones is not present; checked against another copy, under half of the missing clones reflect an unresolved V gene, and the others are unexplained. D and trimming come from the DNA, and the V and J calls and clone size come from that table. In all, the sample holds about 240,000 clones, and 85% to 90% of those were seen once. Roughly a tenth of the sample is in the top ten clones.

The sample consisted of peripheral blood. This receptor was taken from a woman in her fifties or sixties with COVID-19, enrolled during active disease. In this chain, TRBV6-5 is recombined with TRBJ1-1; the D gene remains uncertain. The CDR3 protein sequence reads: CASSYERYTEAFF. The nucleotide sequence reads TGTGCCAGCAGTTACGAGAGGTACACTGAAGCTTTCTTT.